This T cell receptor beta chain emerged from a study of regulatory T cells in long-lasting Graves disease. Described time point: newly diagnosed GD, antithyroid drugs for less than 3 months. RNA isolated from PBMCs was used to make the TCR library. The TCR beta library used iRepertoire HTBI primers with Arm-PCR amplification of CDR3. TCRdb passed the multiplex PCR reads through MiXCR, listing each CDR3 protein once. The profile covers about 430,000 distinct CDR3 sequences, with about 15% appearing a single time and over 7% taken by the ten largest. V lost 4 bases, J lost 7 bases, and 5 bases stayed unmatched. This CDR3 is 13 amino acids long. CDR1 is SGHRS and CDR2 is YFSETQ in the germline V gene. These sequences were also reported in another study, on T cells in Graves' hyperthyroidism and ophthalmopathy.

This sample comprised peripheral blood mononuclear cells (PBMCs), obtained at new diagnosis, from a patient treated with antithyroid drugs. The genes are TRBV5-1 and TRBJ2-1; 7 positions agree with TRBD1. The sequence derives from a woman between 40 and 55 years old with Graves disease. The CDR3 DNA reads TGCGCCAGCAGCCGGGACAGCCAAAATGAGCAGTTCTTC. It translates to CASSRDSQNEQFF. The whole variable domain, remainder taken from reference TRBV5-1 and TRBJ2-1, is KAGVTQTPRYLIKTRGQQVTLSCSPISGHRSVSWYQQTPGQGLQFLFEYFSETQRNKGNFPGRFSGRQFSNSRSEMNVSTLELGDSALYLCASSRDSQNEQFFGPGTRLTVL.